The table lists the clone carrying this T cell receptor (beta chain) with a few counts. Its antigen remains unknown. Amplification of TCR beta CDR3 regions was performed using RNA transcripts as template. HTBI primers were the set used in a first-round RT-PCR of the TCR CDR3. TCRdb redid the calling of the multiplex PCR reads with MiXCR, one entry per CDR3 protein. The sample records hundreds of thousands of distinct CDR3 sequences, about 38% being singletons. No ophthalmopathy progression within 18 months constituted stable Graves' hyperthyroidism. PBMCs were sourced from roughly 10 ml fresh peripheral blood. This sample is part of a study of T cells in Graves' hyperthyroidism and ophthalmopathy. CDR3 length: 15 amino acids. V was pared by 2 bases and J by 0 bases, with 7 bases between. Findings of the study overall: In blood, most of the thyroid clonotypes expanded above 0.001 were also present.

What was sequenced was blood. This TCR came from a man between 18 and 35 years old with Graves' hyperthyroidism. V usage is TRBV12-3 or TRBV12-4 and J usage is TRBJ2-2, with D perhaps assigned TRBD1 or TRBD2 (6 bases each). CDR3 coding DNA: TGTGCCAGCAGTTTAAGGGGGGCGAACACCGGGGAGCTGTTTTTT. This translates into CASSLRGANTGELFF.